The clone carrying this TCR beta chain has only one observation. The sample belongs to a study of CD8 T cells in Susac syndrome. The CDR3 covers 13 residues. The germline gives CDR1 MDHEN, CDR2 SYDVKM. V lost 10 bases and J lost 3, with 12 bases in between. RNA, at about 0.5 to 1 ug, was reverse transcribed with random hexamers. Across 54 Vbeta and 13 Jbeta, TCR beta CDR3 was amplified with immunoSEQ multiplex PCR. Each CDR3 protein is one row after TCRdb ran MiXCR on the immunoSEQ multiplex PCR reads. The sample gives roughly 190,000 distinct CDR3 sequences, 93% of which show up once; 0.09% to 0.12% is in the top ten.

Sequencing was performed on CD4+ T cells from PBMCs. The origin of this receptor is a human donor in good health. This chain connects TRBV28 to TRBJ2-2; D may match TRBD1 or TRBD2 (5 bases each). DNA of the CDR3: TGTGCCATGAGGGGTTCATACACCGGGGAGCTGTTTTTT. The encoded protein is CAMRGSYTGELFF.